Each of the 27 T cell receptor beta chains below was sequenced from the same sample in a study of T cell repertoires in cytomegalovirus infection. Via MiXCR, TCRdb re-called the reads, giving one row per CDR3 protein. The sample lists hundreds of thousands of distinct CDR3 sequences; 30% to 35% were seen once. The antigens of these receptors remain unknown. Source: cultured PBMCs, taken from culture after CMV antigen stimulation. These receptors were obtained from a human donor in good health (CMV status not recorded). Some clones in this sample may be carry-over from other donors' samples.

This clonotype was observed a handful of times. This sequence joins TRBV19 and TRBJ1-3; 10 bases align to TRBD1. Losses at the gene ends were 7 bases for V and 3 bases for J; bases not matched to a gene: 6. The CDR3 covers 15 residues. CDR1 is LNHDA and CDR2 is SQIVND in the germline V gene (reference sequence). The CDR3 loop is CASTSDRGLGNTIYF. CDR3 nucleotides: TGTGCCAGTACGAGTGACAGGGGGCTTGGAAACACCATATATTTT.

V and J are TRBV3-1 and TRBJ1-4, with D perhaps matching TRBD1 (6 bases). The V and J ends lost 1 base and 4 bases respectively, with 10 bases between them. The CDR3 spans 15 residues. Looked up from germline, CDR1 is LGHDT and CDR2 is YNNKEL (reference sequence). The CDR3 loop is CASSQAGAVNEKLFF. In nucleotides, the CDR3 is TGTGCCAGCAGCCAAGCGGGGGCAGTTAATGAAAAACTGTTTTTT.

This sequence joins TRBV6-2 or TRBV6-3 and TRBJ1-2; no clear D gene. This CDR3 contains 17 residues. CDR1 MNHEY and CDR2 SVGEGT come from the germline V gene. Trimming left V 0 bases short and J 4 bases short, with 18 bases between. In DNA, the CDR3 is TGTGCCAGCAGTTACTCGATCCAGCGTGTCAATTTCTATGGCTACACCTTC. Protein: CASSYSIQRVNFYGYTF.

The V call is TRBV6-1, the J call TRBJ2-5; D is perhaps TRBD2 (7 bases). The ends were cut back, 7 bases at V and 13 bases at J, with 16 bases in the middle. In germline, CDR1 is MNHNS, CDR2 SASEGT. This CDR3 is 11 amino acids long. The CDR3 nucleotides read TGTGCCAGCAAAGGGGGGGCAGAACGGTACTTC. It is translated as CASKGGAERYF.

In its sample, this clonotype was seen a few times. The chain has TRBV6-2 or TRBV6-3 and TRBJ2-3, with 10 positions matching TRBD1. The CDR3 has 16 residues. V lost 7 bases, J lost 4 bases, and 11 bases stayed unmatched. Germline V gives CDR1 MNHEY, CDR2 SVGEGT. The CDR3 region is CASNKGQGMVSDTQYF. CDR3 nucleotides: TGTGCCAGCAACAAGGGACAGGGGATGGTATCAGATACGCAGTATTTT.

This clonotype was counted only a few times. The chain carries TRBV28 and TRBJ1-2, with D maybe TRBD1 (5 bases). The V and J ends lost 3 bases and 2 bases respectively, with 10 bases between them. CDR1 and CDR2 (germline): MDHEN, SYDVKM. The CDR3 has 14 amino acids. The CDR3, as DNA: TGTGCCAGCAGTTTTCAAGGGGCGAACTATGGCTACACCTTC. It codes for CASSFQGANYGYTF.

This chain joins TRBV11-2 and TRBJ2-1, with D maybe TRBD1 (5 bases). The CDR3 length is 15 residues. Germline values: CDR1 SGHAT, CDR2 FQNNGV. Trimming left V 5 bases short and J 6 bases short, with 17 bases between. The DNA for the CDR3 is TGTGCCAGCAGCCAGATCCAGGGTCGGTTCAATGAGCAGTTCTTC. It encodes CASSQIQGRFNEQFF.

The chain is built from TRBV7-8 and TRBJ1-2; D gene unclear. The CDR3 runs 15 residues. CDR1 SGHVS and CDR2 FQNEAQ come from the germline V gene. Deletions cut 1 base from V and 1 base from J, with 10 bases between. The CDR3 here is CASSLVEILNYGYTF. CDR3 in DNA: TGTGCCAGCAGCTTAGTTGAAATACTTAACTATGGCTACACCTTC.

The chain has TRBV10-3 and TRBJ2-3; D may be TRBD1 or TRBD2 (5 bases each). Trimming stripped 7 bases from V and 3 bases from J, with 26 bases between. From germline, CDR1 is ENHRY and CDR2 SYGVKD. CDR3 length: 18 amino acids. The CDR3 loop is CAIKSGTGNLRGTDTQYF. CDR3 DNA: TGTGCCATCAAGTCCGGGACGGGAAACCTTAGAGGGACAGATACGCAGTATTTT.

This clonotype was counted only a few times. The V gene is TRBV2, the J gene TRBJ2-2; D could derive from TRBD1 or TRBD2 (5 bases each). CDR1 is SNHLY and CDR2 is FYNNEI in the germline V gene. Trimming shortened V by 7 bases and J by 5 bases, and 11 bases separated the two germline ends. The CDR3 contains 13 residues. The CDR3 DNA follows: TGTGCCAGCATGTTTGAGGGGACCGGGGAGCTGTTTTTT. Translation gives CASMFEGTGELFF.

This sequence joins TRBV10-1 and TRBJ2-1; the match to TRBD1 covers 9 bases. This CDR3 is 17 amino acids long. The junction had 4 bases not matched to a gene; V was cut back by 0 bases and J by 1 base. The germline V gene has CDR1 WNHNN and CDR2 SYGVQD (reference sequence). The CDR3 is CASSESTGGVSYNEQFF. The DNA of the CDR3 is TGCGCCAGCAGTGAGTCGACAGGGGGGGTGTCCTACAATGAGCAGTTCTTC.

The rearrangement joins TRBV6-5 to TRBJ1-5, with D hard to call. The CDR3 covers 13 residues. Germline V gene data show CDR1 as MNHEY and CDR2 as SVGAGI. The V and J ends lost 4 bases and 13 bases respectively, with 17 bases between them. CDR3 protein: CASSLGGGQRQHF. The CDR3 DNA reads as TGTGCCAGCAGTTTGGGAGGAGGCCAGCGGCAGCATTTT.

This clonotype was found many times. CDR3 nucleotides: TGTGCCAGCAGCTCCCGTCGACAGGGGAAATACGAGCAGTACTTC. Its translation: CASSSRRQGKYEQYF. This rearrangement joins TRBV7-8 to TRBJ2-7, with 8 bases fitting TRBD1. The germline V gene encodes CDR1 SGHVS and CDR2 FQNEAQ. Trimming at V came to 4 bases and at J to 4 bases, leaving 9 bases not matched to a gene. The CDR3 loop spans 15 amino acids.

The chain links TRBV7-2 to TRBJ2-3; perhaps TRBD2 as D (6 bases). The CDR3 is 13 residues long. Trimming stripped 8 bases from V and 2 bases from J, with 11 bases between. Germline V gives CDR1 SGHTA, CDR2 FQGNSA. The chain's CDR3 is CASGGNFTDTQYF. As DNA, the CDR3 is TGTGCCAGCGGGGGGAATTTCACAGATACGCAGTATTTT.

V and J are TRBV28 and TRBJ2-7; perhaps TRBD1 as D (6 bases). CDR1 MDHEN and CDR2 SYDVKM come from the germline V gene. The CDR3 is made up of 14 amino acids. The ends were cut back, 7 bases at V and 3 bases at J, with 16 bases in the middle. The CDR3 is CASINRDNYYEQYF. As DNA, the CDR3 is TGTGCCAGCATAAACCGGGACAACTACTACGAGCAGTACTTC.

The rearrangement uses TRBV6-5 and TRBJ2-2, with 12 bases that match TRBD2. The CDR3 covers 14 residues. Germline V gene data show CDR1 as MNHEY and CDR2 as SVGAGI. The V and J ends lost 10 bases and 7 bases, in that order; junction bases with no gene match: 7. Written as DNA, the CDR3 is TGTGCCACTTGGACTAGCGGGAATAACGGGGAGCTGTTTTTT. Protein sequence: CATWTSGNNGELFF.

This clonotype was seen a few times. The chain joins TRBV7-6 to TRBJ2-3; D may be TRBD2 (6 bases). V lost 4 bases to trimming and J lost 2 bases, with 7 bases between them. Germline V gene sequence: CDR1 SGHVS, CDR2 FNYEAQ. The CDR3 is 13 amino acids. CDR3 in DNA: TGTGCCAGCAGCTGGACTACCACAGATACGCAGTATTTT. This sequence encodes CASSWTTTDTQYF.

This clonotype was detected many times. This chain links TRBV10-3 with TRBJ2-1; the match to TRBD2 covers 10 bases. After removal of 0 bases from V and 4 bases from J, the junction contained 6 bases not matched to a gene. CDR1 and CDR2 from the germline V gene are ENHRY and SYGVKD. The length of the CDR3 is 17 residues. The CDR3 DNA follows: TGTGCCATCAGTGAGTCGGGGGCTAGCGGGAGTTACAATGAGCAGTTCTTC. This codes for CAISESGASGSYNEQFF.

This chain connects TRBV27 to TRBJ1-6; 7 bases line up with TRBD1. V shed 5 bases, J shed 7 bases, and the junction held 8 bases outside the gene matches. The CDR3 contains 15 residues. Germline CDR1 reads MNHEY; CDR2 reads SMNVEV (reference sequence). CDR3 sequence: CASSPTGTANSPLHF. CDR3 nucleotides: TGTGCCAGCAGTCCTACCGGGACAGCCAATTCACCCCTCCACTTT.

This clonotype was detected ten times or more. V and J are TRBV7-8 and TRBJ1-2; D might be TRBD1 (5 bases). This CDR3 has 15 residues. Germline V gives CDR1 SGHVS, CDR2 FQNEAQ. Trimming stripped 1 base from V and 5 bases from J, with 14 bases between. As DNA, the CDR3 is TGTGCCAGCAGCTTAGGGGCAGGGCCTAGGTATGGCTACACCTTC. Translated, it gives CASSLGAGPRYGYTF.

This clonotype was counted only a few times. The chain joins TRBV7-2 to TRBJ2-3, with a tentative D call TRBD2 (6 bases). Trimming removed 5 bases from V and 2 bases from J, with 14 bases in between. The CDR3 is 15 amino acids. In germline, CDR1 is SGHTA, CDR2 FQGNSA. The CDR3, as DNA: TGTGCCAGCAGCACCTCGGGACTCCACACAGATACGCAGTATTTT. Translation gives CASSTSGLHTDTQYF.

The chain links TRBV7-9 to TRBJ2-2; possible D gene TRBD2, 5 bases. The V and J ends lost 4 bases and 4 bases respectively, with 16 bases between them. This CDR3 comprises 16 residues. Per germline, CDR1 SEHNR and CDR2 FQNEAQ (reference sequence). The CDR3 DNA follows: TGTGCCAGCAGCTCTACAAGGGCCGCGGGCACCGGGGAGCTGTTTTTT. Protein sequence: CASSSTRAAGTGELFF. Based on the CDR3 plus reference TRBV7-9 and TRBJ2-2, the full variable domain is DTGVSQNPRHKITKRGQNVTFRCDPISEHNRLYWYRQTLGQGPEFLTYFQNEAQLEKSRLLSDRFSAERPKGSFSTLEIQRTEQGDSAMYLCASSSTRAAGTGELFFGEGSRLTVL.

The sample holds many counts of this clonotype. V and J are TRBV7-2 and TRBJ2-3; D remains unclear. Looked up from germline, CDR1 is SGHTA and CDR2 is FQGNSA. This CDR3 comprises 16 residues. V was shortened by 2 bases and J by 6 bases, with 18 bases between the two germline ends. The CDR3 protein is CASSLYPGTGGDTQYF. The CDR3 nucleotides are TGTGCCAGCAGCTTATATCCCGGAACGGGTGGGGATACGCAGTATTTT.

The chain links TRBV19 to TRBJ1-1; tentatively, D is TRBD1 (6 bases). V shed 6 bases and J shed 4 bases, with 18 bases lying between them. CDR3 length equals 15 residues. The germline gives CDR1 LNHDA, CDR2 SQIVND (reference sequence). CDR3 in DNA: TGTGCCAGTAGCCTGTACCCGGAAGGGGGCACTGAAGCTTTCTTT. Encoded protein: CASSLYPEGGTEAFF.

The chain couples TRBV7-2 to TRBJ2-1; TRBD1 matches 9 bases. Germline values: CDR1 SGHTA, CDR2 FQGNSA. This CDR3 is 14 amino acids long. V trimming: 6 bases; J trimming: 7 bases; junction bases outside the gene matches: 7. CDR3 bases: TGTGCCAGCAGTAGACAGGGGGGGTTGAATGAGCAGTTCTTC. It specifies CASSRQGGLNEQFF.

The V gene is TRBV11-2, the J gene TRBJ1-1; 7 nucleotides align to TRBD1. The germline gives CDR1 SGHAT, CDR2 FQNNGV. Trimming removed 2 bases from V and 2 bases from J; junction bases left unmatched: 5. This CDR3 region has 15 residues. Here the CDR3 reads CASSLQGGYNTEAFF. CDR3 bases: TGTGCCAGCAGCTTACAGGGGGGGTATAACACTGAAGCTTTCTTT.

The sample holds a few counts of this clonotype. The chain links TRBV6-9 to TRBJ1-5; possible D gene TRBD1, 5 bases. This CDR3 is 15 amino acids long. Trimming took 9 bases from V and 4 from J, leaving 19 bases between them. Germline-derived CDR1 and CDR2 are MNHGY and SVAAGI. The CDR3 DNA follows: TGTGCCAGAGACCAGGGTTTTGTTGGTAATCAGCCCCAGCATTTT. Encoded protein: CARDQGFVGNQPQHF.